This T cell receptor (beta chain) was sequenced during a study of blood T cell repertoires in COVID-19. Study overall: Both acute and convalescent COVID-19 samples were obtained from the United States, Italy and Spain. T cells, B-cell-depleted T cells, or PBMCs supplied cDNA or gDNA.

The CDR3 sequence is 16 residues long. V lost 0 bases to trimming and J lost 10 bases, with 16 bases between them. Germline CDR1 is LNHNV and CDR2 is YYDKDF (reference sequence). In the source study's methods: Amplified reference gene primers provided the basis for estimating nucleated cell counts. Here immunoSEQ multiplex PCR was the method, and the copy in TCRdb shows in-frame clones only, minus some. Clone size and the V and J calls come from that table; the DNA yielded D and trimming. The sample lists 200,000 to 250,000 clones; about 83% were seen once. Sequencing was performed on peripheral blood. The TCR sequence derives from a man aged 80 or over with acute or convalescent COVID-19. The rearrangement links TRBV15 to TRBJ1-6; D remains ambiguous. The DNA of the CDR3 is TGTGCCACCAGCAGAGACCACGGGGTGACTGGGTCACCCCTCCACTTT. Translated, it gives CATSRDHGVTGSPLHF.